This T cell receptor beta chain was recorded in a study of technical replicates of blood from a few donors. The CDR3 loop spans 13 amino acids. Germline V gives CDR1 SQVTM, CDR2 ANQGSEA. Germline trimming cut 6 bases from V and 1 base from J; bases unmatched to any gene: 5. Sequencing was performed with immunoSEQ multiplex PCR; in TCRdb, only in-frame clones are kept and a portion is missing. The table has more than 75,000 clones, 90% to 96% seen once; the top ten hold about 0.39%. Sequenced sample: T cells isolated from PBMCs. The V and J genes are TRBV29-1 and TRBJ2-7; TRBD1 agrees at 8 bases. The TCR comes from a human donor in good health. CDR3 in amino acids: CSVGQGLSYEQYF. CDR3 coding DNA: TGCAGCGTAGGACAGGGTTTATCCTACGAGCAGTACTTC.